The 5 T cell receptor beta chains given below trace back to one sample, sequenced in a study of blood T cells in healthy people across ages. A J-beta primer mix and a sample-barcoded 5' primer were used in a second PCR of about 6 to 12 cycles. TCRdb used MiXCR to reprocess the 5' RACE reads, holding one entry per CDR3 protein. Of 1.6 million or so distinct CDR3 sequences in the sample, about 31% were seen once. What was sequenced was blood. These receptors all come from a woman aged 25 to 39 in good health.

This sequence joins TRBV20-1 and TRBJ1-5; no clear D. CDR1 is DFQATT and CDR2 is SNEGSKA in the germline V gene (reference sequence). The length of the CDR3 is 14 residues. V was shortened by 1 base and J by 4 bases, with 11 bases between the two germline ends. In DNA form, the CDR3 reads TGCAGTGCTAGAGCACAAATAGGGAATCAGCCCCAGCATTTT. Its translation is CSARAQIGNQPQHF.

This clonotype was picked up a small number of times. This chain links TRBV10-3 with TRBJ2-7; maybe TRBD2 (6 bases). Germline V lookup: CDR1 ENHRY, CDR2 SYGVKD. This CDR3 region has 17 residues. V lost 3 bases and J 0 bases, leaving 18 bases between the germline ends. In DNA form, the CDR3 reads TGTGCCATCAGTGATTCTGGACGGGGGAGTAACTCCTACGAGCAGTACTTC. It codes for CAISDSGRGSNSYEQYF.

V gene TRBV7-9 combines with J gene TRBJ2-1; possibly TRBD1 for D (6 bases). The CDR3 totals 14 residues. The germline V and J ends were trimmed by 1 base and 6 bases, with 10 bases remaining between them. Germline V CDR1 and CDR2: SEHNR, FQNEAQ (reference sequence). CDR3 amino acids: CASSLVTGSNEQFF. In nucleotides, the CDR3 is TGTGCCAGCAGCTTAGTTACAGGGAGCAATGAGCAGTTCTTC.

This clonotype was picked up many times. The chain employs TRBV28 and TRBJ2-3, with a tentative D call TRBD2 (6 bases). CDR3 length: 12 amino acids. The V gene's germline CDR1 is MDHEN and CDR2 SYDVKM. V was cut by 3 bases and J by 5 bases, with 6 bases left in between. The CDR3 protein is CASSFGRDTQYF. DNA of the CDR3: TGTGCCAGCAGTTTCGGGAGAGATACGCAGTATTTT.

CDR3 bases: TGCAGTGCTAGATCTCATCATGGCTACACCTTC. The encoded protein is CSARSHHGYTF. The rearrangement uses TRBV20-1 and TRBJ1-2, with no clear D. The CDR3 is 11 amino acids. The V gene's germline CDR1 is DFQATT and CDR2 SNEGSKA (reference sequence). V was shortened by 2 bases and J by 6 bases, with 7 bases between the two germline ends.